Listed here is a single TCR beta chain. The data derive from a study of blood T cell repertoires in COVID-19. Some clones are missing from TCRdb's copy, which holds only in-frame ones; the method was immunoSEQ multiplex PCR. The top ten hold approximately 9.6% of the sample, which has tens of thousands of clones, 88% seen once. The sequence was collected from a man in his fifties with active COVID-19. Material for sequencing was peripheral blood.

The chain's CDR3 is CASGRVSRPYEQYF. The CDR3 DNA sequence: TGTGCCAGCGGGAGAGTTAGCCGCCCCTACGAGCAGTACTTC. The rearrangement links TRBV5-6 to TRBJ2-7, with D perhaps TRBD2 (5 bases). V lost 7 bases, J lost 2 bases, and 16 bases lay in between. This CDR3 has 14 residues. CDR1 is SGHDT and CDR2 is YYEEEE in the germline V gene.